This T cell receptor beta chain comes out of a study of vaccination and CD4 T cells after COVID-19. Across the study: Overlapping spike peptides of SARS-CoV-2, HCoV-NL63, HCoV-OC43 and HCoV-229E were used, and cells were stimulated with them.

Worth noting for this clonotype: No antigen is known for it.

Sequenced with the Oncomine TCR Beta short-read assay was DNA taken from cultured CD4+ T cells. Each CDR3 protein gets one entry after TCRdb re-called the PCR reads with MiXCR. The repertoire holds about 18,000 distinct CDR3 sequences, around three fifths seen once, with more than 4.5% in the top ten. Treatment indicated: approximately 9-day PBMC culture with coronavirus spike peptide pools or control peptides (ViraFEST assay). ViraFEST grew antigen-specific T cells using peptide pools, then sequenced TCRs. PCR tests turned positive between March and December 2020, before US Alpha, Beta and Delta variants. The sequences come from CD4+ T cells from blood, cultured in vitro, collected after SARS-CoV-2 vaccination. This TCR came from a human donor who had recovered from COVID-19.

CDR3 protein: CASTQPGSRETQYF. DNA for the CDR3: TGTGCCAGCACCCAACCAGGGTCCCGAGAGACCCAGTACTTC. This chain joins TRBV6-2 or TRBV6-3 and TRBJ2-5; perhaps TRBD1 as D (5 bases). From germline, CDR1 is MNHEY and CDR2 SVGEGT. This CDR3 is 14 amino acids long. V was pared by 7 bases and J by 4 bases, with 16 bases between.